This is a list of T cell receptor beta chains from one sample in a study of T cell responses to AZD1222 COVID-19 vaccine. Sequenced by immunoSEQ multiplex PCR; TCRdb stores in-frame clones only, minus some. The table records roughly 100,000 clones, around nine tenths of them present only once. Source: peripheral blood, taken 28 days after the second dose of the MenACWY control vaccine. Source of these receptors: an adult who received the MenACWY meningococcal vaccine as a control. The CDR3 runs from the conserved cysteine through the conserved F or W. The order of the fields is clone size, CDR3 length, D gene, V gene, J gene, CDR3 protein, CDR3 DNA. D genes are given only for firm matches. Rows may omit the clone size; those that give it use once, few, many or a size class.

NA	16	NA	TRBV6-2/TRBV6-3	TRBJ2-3	CASSSSPGRGQDTQYF	TGTGCCAGCAGTTCATCACCGGGTCGGGGGCAAGATACGCAGTATTTT
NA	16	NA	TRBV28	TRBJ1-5	CASSFGLYQGNQPQHF	TGTGCCAGCAGTTTTGGTCTATATCAGGGGAATCAGCCCCAGCATTTT
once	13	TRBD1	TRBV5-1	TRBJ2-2	CADRTGTTGELFF	TGCGCCGACCGGACAGGGACAACCGGGGAGCTGTTTTTT
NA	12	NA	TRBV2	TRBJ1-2	CASTQGIDGYTF	TGTGCCAGCACCCAAGGAATCGATGGCTACACCTTC
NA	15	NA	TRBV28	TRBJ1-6	CASSGENWYNSPLHF	TGTGCCAGCAGCGGAGAGAATTGGTATAATTCACCCCTCCACTTT
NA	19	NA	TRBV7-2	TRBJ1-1	CASSLETLFGRLMNTEAFF	TGTGCCAGCAGCTTAGAGACACTTTTCGGACGGCTCATGAACACTGAAGCTTTCTTT
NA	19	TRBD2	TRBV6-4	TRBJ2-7	CASSERGGLAGFLSYEQYF	TGTGCCAGCAGTGAACGCGGGGGACTAGCGGGGTTTCTCTCCTACGAGCAGTACTTC
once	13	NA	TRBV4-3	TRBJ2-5	CASSQGTQETQYF	TGCGCCAGCAGCCAGGGGACCCAAGAGACCCAGTACTTC
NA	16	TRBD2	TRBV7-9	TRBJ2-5	CASSLAASGGKETQYF	TGTGCCAGCAGCTTAGCTGCTAGCGGGGGTAAAGAGACCCAGTACTTC
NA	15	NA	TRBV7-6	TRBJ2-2	CASSSLGPDTGELFF	TGTGCCAGCAGCTCCCTCGGGCCGGACACCGGGGAGCTGTTTTTT
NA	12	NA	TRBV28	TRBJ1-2	CALASRHYGYTF	TGCGCTCTTGCCTCCCGACACTATGGCTACACCTTC
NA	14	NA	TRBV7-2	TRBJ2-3	CASSLGGRSDTQYF	TGTGCCAGCAGCTTAGGGGGGAGGTCAGATACGCAGTATTTT
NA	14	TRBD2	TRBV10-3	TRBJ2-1	CAIGGLASNNEQFF	TGTGCCATCGGGGGACTAGCAAGTAACAATGAGCAGTTCTTC
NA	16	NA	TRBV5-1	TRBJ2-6	CASSLGSLSGANVLTF	TGCGCCAGCAGCTTGGGTAGTCTGTCTGGGGCCAACGTCCTGACTTTC
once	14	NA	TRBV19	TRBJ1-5	CASSAGRSNQPQHF	TGTGCCAGTAGTGCCGGACGGAGCAATCAGCCCCAGCATTTT
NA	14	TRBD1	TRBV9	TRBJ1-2	CASSVGQGARGYTF	TGTGCCAGCAGCGTAGGACAGGGGGCGCGTGGCTACACCTTC
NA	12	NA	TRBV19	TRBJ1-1	CASSPPGGEAFF	TGTGCCAGTAGTCCCCCGGGAGGTGAAGCTTTCTTT
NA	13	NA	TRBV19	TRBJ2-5	CASSWGLQETQYF	TGTGCCAGTAGTTGGGGCCTCCAAGAGACCCAGTACTTC
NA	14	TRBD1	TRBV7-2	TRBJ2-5	CASSSQQGQETQYF	TGTGCCAGCAGCTCACAACAGGGGCAAGAGACCCAGTACTTC
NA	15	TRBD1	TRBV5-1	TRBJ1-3	CASSQGTDSGNTIYF	TGCGCCAGCAGCCAAGGGACAGACTCTGGAAACACCATATATTTT
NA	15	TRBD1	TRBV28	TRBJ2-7	CASSSSGTGDFEQYF	TGTGCCAGCAGTTCCTCCGGGACAGGGGATTTCGAGCAGTACTTC
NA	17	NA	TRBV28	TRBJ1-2	CASSLTFAQGAGYGYTF	TGTGCCAGCAGTTTAACTTTCGCCCAGGGCGCGGGGTATGGCTACACCTTC
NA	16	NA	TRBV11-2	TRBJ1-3	CASSSTPRGSRNTIYF	TGTGCCAGCAGCTCAACGCCCCGGGGCTCAAGAAACACCATATATTTT
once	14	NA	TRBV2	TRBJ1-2	CASSRRGAEDGYTF	TGTGCCAGCAGTAGACGAGGGGCTGAGGATGGCTACACCTTC
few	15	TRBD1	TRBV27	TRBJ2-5	CASRVGTGRWETQYF	TGTGCCAGCAGGGTTGGGACAGGGAGATGGGAGACCCAGTACTTC
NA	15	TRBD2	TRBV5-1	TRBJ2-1	CASSTLTSGAWEQFF	TGCGCCAGCAGCACCCTGACTAGCGGTGCTTGGGAGCAGTTCTTC
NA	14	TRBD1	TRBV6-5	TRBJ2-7	CASSPQGDPYEQYF	TGTGCCAGCAGTCCCCAGGGGGACCCCTACGAGCAGTACTTC
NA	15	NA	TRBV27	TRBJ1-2	CASSLLQGTNYGYTF	TGTGCCAGCAGTTTATTGCAGGGGACTAACTATGGCTACACCTTC
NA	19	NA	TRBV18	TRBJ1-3	CASSPQLPRGRGSGNTIYF	TGTGCCAGCTCACCACAGCTCCCGAGGGGAAGGGGCTCTGGAAACACCATATATTTT
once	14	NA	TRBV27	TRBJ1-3	CASSSTGSGNTIYF	TGTGCCAGCAGTTCAACCGGTTCTGGAAACACCATATATTTT
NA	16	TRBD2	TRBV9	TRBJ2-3	CASSVQPGGRGDTQYF	TGTGCCAGCAGCGTGCAACCGGGGGGGCGCGGGGATACGCAGTATTTT
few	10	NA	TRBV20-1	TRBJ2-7	CSARVNEQYF	TGCAGTGCTAGGGTGAACGAGCAGTACTTC
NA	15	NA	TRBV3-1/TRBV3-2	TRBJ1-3	CASSPRGGHGNTIYF	TGTGCCAGCAGCCCCCGAGGAGGCCATGGAAACACCATATATTTT
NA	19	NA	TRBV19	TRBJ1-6	CASSLIVGRGAGSNSPLHF	TGTGCCAGTAGTCTTATAGTGGGGCGGGGAGCGGGGTCTAATTCACCCCTCCACTTT
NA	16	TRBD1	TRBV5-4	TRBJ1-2	CASQTGGTLANYGYTF	TGTGCCAGCCAGACAGGGGGCACTTTAGCTAACTATGGCTACACCTTC
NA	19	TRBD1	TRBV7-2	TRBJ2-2	CASSFRTGGGGFGTGELFF	TGTGCCAGCAGCTTCCGGACAGGGGGCGGAGGATTTGGCACCGGGGAGCTGTTTTTT
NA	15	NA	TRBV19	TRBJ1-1	CASSPPRDMNTEAFF	TGTGCCAGTAGTCCCCCCCGGGACATGAACACTGAAGCTTTCTTT
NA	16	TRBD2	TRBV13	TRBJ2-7	CASSLGLAGAPYEQYF	TGTGCCAGCAGCTTAGGGCTAGCGGGGGCCCCCTACGAGCAGTACTTC
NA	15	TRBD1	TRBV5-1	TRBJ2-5	CASSLAGQGVETQYF	TGCGCCAGCAGCTTGGCCGGACAGGGGGTGGAGACCCAGTACTTC
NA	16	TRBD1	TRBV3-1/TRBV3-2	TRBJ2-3	CASSQPGQGMADTQYF	TGTGCCAGCAGCCAACCGGGACAGGGTATGGCAGATACGCAGTATTTT
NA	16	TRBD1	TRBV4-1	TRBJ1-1	CASSQDPPRGRTEAFF	TGCGCCAGCAGCCAAGATCCCCCTAGGGGGCGGACTGAAGCTTTCTTT
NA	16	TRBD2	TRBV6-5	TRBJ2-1	CASSSLTSGGANEQFF	TGTGCCAGCAGTTCCCTGACTAGCGGGGGGGCGAATGAGCAGTTCTTC
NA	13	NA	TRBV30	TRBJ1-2	CAWSSRGDGGYTF	TGTGCCTGGAGTTCGAGGGGTGATGGGGGCTACACCTTC
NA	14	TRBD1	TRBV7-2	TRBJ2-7	CASSFSQGAGEQYF	TGTGCCAGCAGCTTCTCACAGGGGGCCGGGGAGCAGTACTTC
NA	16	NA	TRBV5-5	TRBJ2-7	CASSLIPGKRSYEQYF	TGTGCCAGCAGCTTAATTCCGGGAAAAAGGTCCTACGAGCAGTACTTC
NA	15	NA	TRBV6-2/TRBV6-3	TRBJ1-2	CASSYSVLGEDGYTF	TGTGCCAGCAGTTACTCGGTTCTGGGGGAGGATGGCTACACCTTC
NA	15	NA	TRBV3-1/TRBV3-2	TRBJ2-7	CASSQDWYRAYEQYF	TGTGCCAGCAGCCAAGACTGGTACCGGGCCTACGAGCAGTACTTC
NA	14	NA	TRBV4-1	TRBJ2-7	CASSQALLSYEQYF	TGCGCCAGCAGCCAAGCTCTCCTGAGCTACGAGCAGTACTTC
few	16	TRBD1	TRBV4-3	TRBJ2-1	CASSQDGTGPYNEQFF	TGCGCCAGCAGCCAAGACGGGACAGGGCCCTACAATGAGCAGTTCTTC
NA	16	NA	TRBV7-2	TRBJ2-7	CASSFWGRGQPYEQYF	TGTGCCAGCAGCTTTTGGGGGCGGGGCCAACCCTACGAGCAGTACTTC
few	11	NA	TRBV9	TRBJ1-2	CATGVEYGYTF	TGTGCCACCGGGGTCGAATATGGCTACACCTTC
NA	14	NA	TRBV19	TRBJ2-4	CASSLNRDIDIQYF	TGTGCCAGTAGTCTCAACCGGGACATCGACATTCAGTACTTC